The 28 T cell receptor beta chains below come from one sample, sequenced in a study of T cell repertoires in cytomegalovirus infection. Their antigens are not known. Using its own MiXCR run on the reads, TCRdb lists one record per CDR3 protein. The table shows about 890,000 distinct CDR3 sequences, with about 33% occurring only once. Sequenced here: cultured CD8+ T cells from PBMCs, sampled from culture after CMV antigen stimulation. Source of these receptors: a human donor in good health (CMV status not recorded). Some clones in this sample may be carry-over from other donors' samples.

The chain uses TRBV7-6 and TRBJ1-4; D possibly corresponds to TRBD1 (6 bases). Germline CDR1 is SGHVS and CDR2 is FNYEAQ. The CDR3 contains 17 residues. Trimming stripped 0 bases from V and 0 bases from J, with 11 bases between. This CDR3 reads CASSLARGPATNEKLFF. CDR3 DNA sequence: TGTGCCAGCAGCTTAGCGCGGGGGCCAGCAACTAATGAAAAACTGTTTTTT.

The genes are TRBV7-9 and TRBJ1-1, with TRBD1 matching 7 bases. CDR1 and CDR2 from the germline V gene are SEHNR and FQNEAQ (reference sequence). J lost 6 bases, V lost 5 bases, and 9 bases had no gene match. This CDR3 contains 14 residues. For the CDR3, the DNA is TGTGCCAGCAGCCCCACAGGGGCGAAGGCTGAAGCTTTCTTT. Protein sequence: CASSPTGAKAEAFF.

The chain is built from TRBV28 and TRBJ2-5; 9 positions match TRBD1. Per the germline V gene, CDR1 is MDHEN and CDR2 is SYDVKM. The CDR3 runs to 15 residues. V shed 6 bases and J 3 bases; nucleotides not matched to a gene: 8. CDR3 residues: CASSEGQGRKETQYF. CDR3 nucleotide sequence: TGTGCCAGCAGCGAAGGACAGGGGCGTAAAGAGACCCAGTACTTC.

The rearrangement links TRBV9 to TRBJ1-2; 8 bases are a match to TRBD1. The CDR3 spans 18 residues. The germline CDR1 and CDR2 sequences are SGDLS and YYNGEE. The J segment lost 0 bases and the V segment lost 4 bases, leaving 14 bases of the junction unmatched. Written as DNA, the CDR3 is TGTGCCAGCAGCAGTCACGGGACAGGTCTTGGCTCTAACTATGGCTACACCTTC. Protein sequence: CASSSHGTGLGSNYGYTF.

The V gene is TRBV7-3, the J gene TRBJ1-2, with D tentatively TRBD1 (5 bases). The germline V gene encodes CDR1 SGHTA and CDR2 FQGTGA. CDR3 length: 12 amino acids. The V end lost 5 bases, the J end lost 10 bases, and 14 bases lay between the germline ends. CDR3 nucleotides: TGTGCCAGCAGCACGCCTTCGGGGACCTACACCTTC. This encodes CASSTPSGTYTF.

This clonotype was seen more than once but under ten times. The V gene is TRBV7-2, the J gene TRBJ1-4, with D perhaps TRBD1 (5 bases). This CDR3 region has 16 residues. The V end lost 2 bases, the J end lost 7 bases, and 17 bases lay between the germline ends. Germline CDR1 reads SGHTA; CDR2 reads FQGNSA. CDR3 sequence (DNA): TGTGCCAGCAGCTTAAAGTATGGAGGGGAGGGTGAAAAACTGTTTTTT. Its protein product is CASSLKYGGEGEKLFF.

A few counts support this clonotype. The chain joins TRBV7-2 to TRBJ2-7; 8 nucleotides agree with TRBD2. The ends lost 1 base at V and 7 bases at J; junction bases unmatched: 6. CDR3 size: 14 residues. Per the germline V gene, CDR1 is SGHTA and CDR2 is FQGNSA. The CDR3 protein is CASSLVSGEGEQYF. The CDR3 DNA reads TGTGCCAGCAGCTTAGTTAGCGGGGAGGGGGAGCAGTACTTC.

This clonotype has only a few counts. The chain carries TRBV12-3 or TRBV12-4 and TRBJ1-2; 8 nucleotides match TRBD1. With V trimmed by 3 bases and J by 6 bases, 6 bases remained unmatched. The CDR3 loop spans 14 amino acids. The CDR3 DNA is TGTGCCAGCAGTTTGATCTCAGGGGGCGATGGCTACACCTTC. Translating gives CASSLISGGDGYTF.

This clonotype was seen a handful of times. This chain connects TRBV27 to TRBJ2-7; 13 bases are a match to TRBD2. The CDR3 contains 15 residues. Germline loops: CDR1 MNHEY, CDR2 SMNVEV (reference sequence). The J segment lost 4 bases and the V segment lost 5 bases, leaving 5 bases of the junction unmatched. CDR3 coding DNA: TGTGCCAGCAGTAAAAGACTAGCGGGGGGATACGAGCAGTACGTC. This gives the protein CASSKRLAGGYEQYV.

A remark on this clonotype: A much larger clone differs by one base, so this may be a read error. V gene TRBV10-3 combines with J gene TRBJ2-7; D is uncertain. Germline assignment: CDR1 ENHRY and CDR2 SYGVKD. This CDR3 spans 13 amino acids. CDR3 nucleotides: TGTACCATCAAAGGGCCCACAGCCTACGAGCAGTACTTC. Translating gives CTIKGPTAYEQYF.

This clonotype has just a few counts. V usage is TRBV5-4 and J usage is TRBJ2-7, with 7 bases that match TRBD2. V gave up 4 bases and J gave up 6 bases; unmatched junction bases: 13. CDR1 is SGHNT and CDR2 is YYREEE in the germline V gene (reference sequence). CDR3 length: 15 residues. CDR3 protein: CASSGDYRRTGEQYF. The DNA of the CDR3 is TGTGCCAGCAGCGGGGACTATCGTAGGACGGGCGAGCAGTACTTC.

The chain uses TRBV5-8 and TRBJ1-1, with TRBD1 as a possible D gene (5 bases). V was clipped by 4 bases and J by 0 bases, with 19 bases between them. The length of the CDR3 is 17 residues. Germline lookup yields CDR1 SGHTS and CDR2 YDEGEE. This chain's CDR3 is CASSPNGQGRLNTEAFF. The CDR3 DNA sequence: TGTGCCAGCAGCCCCAACGGGCAGGGCCGCTTGAACACTGAAGCTTTCTTT.

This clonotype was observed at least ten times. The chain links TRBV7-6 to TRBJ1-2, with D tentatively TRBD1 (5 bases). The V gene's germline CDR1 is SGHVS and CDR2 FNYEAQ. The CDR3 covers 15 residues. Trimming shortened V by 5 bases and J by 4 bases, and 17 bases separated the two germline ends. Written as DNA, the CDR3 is TGTGCCAGCAGCCTGGGACCGAGCGCCTTCTATGGCTACACCTTC. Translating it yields CASSLGPSAFYGYTF.

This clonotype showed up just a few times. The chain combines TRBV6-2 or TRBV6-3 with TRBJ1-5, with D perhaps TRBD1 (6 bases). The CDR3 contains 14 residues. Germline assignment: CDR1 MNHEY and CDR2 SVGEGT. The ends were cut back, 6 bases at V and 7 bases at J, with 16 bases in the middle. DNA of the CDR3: TGTGCCAGCAGGGGCAGGGGAGGAAGCCAGCCCCAGCATTTT. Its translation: CASRGRGGSQPQHF.

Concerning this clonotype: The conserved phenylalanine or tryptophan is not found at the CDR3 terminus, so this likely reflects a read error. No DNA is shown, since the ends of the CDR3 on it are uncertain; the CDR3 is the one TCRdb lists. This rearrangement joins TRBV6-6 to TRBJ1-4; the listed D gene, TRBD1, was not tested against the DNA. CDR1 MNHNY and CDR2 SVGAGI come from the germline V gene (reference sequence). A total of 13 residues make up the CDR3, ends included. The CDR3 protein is CAITRGDRGDFFL.

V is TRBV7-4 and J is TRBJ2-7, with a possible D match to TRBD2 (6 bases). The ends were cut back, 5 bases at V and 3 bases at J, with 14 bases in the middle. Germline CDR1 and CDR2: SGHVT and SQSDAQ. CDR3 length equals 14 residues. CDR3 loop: CASSPSEGSYEQYV. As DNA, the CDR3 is TGTGCCAGCAGCCCCTCGGAGGGCAGCTACGAGCAGTACGTC.

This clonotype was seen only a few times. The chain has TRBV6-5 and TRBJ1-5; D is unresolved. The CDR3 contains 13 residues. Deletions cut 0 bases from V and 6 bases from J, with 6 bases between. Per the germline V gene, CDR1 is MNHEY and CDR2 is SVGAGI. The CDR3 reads CASSYSTVQPQHF. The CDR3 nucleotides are TGTGCCAGCAGTTACTCGACGGTTCAGCCCCAGCATTTT.

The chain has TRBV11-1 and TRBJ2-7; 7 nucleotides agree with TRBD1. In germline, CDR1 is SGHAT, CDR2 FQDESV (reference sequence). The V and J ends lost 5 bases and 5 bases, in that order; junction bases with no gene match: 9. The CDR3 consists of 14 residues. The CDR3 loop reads CASSTRRQGHEQYF. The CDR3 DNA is TGTGCCAGCAGCACCCGAAGACAGGGTCACGAGCAGTACTTC.

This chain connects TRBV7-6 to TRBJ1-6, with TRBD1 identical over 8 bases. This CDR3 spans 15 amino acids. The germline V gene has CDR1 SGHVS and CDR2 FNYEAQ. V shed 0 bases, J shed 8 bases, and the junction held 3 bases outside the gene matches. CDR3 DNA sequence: TGTGCCAGCAGCTTAGCGCAGGGGGCTTATTCACCCCTCCACTTT. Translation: CASSLAQGAYSPLHF.

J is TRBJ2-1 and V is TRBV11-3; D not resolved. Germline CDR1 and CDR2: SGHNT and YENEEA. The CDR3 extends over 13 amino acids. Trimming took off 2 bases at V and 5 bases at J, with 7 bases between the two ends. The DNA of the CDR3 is TGTGCCAGCAGCTTATGGGATAACAATGAGCAGTTCTTC. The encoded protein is CASSLWDNNEQFF.

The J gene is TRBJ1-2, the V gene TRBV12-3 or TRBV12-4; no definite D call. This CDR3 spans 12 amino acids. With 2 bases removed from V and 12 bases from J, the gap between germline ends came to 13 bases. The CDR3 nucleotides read TGTGCCAGCAGTTTATCGGGTGGGGTGAACACCTTC. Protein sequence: CASSLSGGVNTF.

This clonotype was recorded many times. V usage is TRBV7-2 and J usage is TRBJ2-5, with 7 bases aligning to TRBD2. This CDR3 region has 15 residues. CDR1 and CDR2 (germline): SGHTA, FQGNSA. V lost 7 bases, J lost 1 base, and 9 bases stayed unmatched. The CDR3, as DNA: TGTGCCAGCATCCCCTGGGGGGGGATCCAAGAGACCCAGTACTTC. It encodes CASIPWGGIQETQYF.

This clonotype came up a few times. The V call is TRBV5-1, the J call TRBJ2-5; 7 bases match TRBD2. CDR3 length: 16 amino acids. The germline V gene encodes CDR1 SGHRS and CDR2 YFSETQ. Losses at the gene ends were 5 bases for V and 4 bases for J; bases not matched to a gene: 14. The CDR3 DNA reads TGCGCCAGCAGGGCTTTCGAGCGGGGTGGAGGAGAGACCCAGTACTTC. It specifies CASRAFERGGGETQYF.

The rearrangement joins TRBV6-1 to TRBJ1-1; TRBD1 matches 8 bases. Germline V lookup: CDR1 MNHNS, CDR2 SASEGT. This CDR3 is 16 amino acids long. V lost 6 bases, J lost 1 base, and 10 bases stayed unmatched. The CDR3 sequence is CASRDPGQGANTEAFF. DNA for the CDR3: TGTGCCAGCAGGGACCCTGGTCAGGGGGCGAACACTGAAGCTTTCTTT.

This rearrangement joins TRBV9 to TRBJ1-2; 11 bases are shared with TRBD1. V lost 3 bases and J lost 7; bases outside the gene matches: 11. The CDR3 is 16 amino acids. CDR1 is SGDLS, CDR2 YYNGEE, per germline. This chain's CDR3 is CASSEDRGLPVLGYTF. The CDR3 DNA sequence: TGTGCCAGCAGCGAGGACAGGGGGCTGCCTGTCCTTGGCTACACCTTC. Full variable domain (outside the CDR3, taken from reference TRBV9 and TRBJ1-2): DSGVTQTPKHLITATGQRVTLRCSPRSGDLSVYWYQQSLDQGLQFLIQYYNGEERAKGNILERFSAQQFPDLHSELNLSSLELGDSALYFCASSEDRGLPVLGYTFGSGTRLTVV.

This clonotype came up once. The CDR3 bases are TGTGCCAGTGTCGCACCAGGGGGTCAGCCCCAGCATTTT. Residues: CASVAPGGQPQHF. This chain links TRBV19 with TRBJ1-5; 7 nucleotides match TRBD1. Germline V gives CDR1 LNHDA, CDR2 SQIVND (reference sequence). This CDR3 is 13 amino acids long. Trimming cost V 8 bases and J 6 bases; bases outside gene matches: 7.

The CDR3 sequence: CASSDLDTQYF. The CDR3 coding sequence is TGTGCCAGCAGTGATTTAGATACGCAGTATTTT. The chain joins TRBV2 to TRBJ2-3; no clear D. Germline V gene data show CDR1 as SNHLY and CDR2 as FYNNEI. V lost 3 bases and J lost 5, with 3 bases in between. This CDR3 region has 11 residues.

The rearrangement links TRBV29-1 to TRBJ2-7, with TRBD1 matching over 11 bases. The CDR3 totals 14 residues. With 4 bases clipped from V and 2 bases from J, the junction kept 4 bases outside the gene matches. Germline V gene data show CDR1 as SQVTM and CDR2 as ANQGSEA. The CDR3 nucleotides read TGCAGCGTTGTTTGGGACAGGGGGACCTACGAGCAGTACTTC. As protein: CSVVWDRGTYEQYF.